Detailed here is one T cell receptor beta chain. Its antigen is not yet known. Base qualities are not provided; no much larger clone lies one nucleotide away. The data were obtained in a study of T-cell reconstitution after alpha-beta-depleted transplantation in children (dated by TCRdb to about 2016). About the study as a whole: T-cell immune reconstitution after TCRalphabeta/CD19-depleted allogeneic hematopoietic cell transplantation in children was quantitatively tracked in the study by means of TCR repertoire profiling. Study-level results and caveats: The high TCRbeta diversity at day 60 in some patients was ascribed to recipient T cells and intrathymic progenitors that had survived conditioning. Apparently early alphabetaT-cell count recovery about two months after transplant reportedly relied on only several hundred rapidly expanded clones derived from non-depleted graft cells. Over the following months the frequencies of hyperexpanded clones went down, and after one year T-cell counts and TCRbeta diversity were mostly credited to newly produced T cells.

Taken from cysteine to phenylalanine, the CDR3 has 14 residues. The retained sequence is limited to the CDR3, 42 bases, with the frame set at the first base. A distance of 8 bases separates the germline ends of V and J, which lose 2 bases and 2 bases respectively. Sequences SGHRS (CDR1) and YFSETQ (CDR2) are obtained from the germline V gene. The treatment or condition label, as the study defines it: allogeneic hematopoietic cell transplantation with graft depleted of TCRalphabeta T cells and CD19 B cells. TCRalphabeta/CD19-depleted allogeneic hematopoietic cell grafts were given to the transplant recipients, all of whom were children. The library was prepared using PCR. TCRdb shows the sequencer as Illumina HiSeq 2500. Molecular barcoding was employed in the preparation of TCR libraries, with unique molecular identifiers being used to normalize TCRbeta repertoire quantification. Clones were called with MiXCR by TCRdb after fastp trimmed the public reads at Q25, and only in-frame beta chains were retained. Rows are combined by CDR3 protein, so each entry shows the most common genes and DNA. This sample holds about 980,000 distinct CDR3 sequences; about 29% were observed only once. The ten largest clones take up 28% of the sample.

The TCR originated in a boy under two years old who had a stem cell transplant for SCID, so the T cells may come from the graft donor. The sequences come from PBMCs, mostly from graft donor cells, collected 360 days after TCRalphabeta/CD19-depleted stem cell transplant. The sequence is built from TRBV5-1 and TRBJ2-4; the D gene is perhaps TRBD1, on 5 matching bases. The DNA sequence is given as TGCGCCAGCAGCTTCGGACACACCAAAAACATTCAGTACTTC. Its amino acids are CASSFGHTKNIQYF.